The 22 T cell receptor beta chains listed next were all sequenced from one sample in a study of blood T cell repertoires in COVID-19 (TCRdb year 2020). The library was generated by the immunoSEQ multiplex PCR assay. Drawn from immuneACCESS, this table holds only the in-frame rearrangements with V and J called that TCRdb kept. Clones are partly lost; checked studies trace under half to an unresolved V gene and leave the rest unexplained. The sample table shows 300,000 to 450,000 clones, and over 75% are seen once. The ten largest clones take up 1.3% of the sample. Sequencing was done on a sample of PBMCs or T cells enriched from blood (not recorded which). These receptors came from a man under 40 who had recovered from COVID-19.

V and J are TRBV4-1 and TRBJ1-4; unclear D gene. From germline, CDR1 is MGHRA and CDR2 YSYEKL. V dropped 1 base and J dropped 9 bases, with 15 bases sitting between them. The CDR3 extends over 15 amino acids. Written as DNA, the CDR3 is TGCGCCAGCAGCCAAGCGGGTGCTGAAATGAAAAAACTGTTTTTT. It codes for CASSQAGAEMKKLFF.

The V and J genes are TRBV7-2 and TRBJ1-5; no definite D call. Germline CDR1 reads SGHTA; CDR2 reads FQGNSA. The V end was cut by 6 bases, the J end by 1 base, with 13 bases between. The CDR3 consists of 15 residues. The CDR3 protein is CASRLRGSSNQPQHF. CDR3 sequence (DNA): TGTGCCAGCAGGCTGCGGGGTAGCAGCAATCAGCCCCAGCATTTT.

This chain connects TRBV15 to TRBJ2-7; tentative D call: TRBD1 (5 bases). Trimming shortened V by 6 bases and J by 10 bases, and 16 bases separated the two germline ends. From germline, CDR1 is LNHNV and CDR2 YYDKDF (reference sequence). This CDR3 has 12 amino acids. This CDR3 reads CATRNQGSAQYF. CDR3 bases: TGTGCCACCAGAAATCAGGGTTCTGCACAGTACTTC. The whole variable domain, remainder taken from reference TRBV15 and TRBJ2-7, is DAMVIQNPRYQVTQFGKPVTLSCSQTLNHNVMYWYQQKSSQAPKLLFHYYDKDFNNEADTPDNFQSRRPNTSFCFLDIRSPGLGDTAMYLCATRNQGSAQYFGPGTRLTVT.

This chain's CDR3 is CASREKGQVLETQYF. CDR3 nucleotide sequence: TGTGCCAGCAGAGAAAAGGGACAGGTCTTGGAGACCCAGTACTTC. This chain connects TRBV25-1 to TRBJ2-5; 8 positions agree with TRBD1. The germline V gene encodes CDR1 MGHDK and CDR2 SYGVNS. This CDR3 is built from 15 residues. Trimming removed 6 bases from V and 5 bases from J; junction bases left unmatched: 11.

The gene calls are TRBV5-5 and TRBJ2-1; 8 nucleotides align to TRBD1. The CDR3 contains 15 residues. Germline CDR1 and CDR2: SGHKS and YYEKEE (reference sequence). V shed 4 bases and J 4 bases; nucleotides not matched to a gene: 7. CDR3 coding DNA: TGTGCCAGCAGCCTCGGACAGGGTAGATACAATGAGCAGTTCTTC. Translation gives CASSLGQGRYNEQFF.

CDR3 sequence: CASSLDTGAGNTIYF. CDR3 DNA sequence: TGTGCCAGCAGCTTGGACACAGGGGCTGGAAACACCATATATTTT. The rearrangement uses TRBV5-4 and TRBJ1-3; 7 positions agree with TRBD1. V was pared by 0 bases and J by 2 bases, with 2 bases of the junction left unmatched. The CDR3 extends over 15 amino acids. Germline V gene sequence: CDR1 SGHNT, CDR2 YYREEE (reference sequence). The full variable domain, rest sourced from reference TRBV5-4 and TRBJ1-3, is ETGVTQSPTHLIKTRGQQVTLRCSSQSGHNTVSWYQQALGQGPQFIFQYYREEENGRGNFPPRFSGLQFPNYSSELNVNALELDDSALYLCASSLDTGAGNTIYFGEGSWLTVV.

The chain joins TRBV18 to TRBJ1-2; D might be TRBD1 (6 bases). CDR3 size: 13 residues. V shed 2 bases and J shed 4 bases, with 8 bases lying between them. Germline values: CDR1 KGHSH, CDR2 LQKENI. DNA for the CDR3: TGTGCCAGCTCACCAACAGGGATCTATGGCTACACCTTC. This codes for CASSPTGIYGYTF.

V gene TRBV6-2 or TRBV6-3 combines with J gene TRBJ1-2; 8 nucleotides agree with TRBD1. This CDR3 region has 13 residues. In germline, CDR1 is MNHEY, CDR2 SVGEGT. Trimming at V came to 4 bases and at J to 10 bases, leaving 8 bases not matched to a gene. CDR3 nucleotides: TGTGCCAGCAGTTTGGACAGGGCCAGAGTCTACACCTTC. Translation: CASSLDRARVYTF.

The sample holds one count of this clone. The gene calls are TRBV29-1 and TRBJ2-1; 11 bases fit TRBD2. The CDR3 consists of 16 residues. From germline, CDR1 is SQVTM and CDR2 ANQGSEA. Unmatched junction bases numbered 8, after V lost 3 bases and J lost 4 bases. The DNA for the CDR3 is TGCAGCGTTGAGGGCCTCACTAGCGGGGGATACAATGAGCAGTTCTTC. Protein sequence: CSVEGLTSGGYNEQFF.

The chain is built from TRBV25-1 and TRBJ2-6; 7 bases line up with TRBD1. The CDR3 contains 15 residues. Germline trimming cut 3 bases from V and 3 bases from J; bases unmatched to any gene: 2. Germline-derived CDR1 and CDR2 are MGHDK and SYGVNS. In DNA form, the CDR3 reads TGTGCCAGCAGTGACGACAGGGTTGGGGCCAACGTCCTGACTTTC. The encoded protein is CASSDDRVGANVLTF.

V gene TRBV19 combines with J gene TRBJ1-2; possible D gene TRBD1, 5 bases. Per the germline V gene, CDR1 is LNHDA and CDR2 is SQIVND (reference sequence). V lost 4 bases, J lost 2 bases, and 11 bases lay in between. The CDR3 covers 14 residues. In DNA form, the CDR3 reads TGTGCCAGTAGTAGAGCGACAGTGAACTATGGCTACACCTTC. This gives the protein CASSRATVNYGYTF.

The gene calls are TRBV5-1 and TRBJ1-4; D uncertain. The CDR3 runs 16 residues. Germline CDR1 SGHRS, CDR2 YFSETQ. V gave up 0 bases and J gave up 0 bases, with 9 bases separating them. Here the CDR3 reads CASSLDSPATNEKLFF. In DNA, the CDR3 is TGCGCCAGCAGCTTGGACAGTCCCGCAACTAATGAAAAACTGTTTTTT. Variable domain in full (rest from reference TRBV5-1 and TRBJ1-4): KAGVTQTPRYLIKTRGQQVTLSCSPISGHRSVSWYQQTPGQGLQFLFEYFSETQRNKGNFPGRFSGRQFSNSRSEMNVSTLELGDSALYLCASSLDSPATNEKLFFGSGTQLSVL.

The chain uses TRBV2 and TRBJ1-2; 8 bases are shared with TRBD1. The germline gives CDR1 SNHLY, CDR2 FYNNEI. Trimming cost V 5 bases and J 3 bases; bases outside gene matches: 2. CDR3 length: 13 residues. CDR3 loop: CASSTTGDYGYTF. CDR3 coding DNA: TGTGCCAGCAGTACGACAGGGGACTATGGCTACACCTTC.

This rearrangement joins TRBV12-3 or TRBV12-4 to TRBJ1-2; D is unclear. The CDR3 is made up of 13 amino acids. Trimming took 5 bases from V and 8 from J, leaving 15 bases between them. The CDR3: CASSTWRAGGYTF. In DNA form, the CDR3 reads TGTGCCAGCAGTACCTGGAGGGCTGGCGGCTACACCTTC.

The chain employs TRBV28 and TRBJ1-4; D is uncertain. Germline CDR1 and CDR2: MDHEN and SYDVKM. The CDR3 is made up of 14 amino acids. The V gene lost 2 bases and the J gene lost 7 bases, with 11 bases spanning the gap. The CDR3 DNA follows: TGTGCCAGCAGTTTAATCCCCGGCGGTGAAAAACTGTTTTTT. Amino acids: CASSLIPGGEKLFF. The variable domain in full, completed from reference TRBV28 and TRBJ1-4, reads DVKVTQSSRYLVKRTGEKVFLECVQDMDHENMFWYRQDPGLGLRLIYFSYDVKMKEKGDIPEGYSVSREKKERFSLILESASTNQTSMYLCASSLIPGGEKLFFGSGTQLSVL.

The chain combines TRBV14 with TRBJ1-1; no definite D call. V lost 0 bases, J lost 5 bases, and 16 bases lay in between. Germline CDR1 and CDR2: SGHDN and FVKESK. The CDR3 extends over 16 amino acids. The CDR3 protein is CASSQEGGDGRTEAFF. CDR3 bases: TGTGCCAGCAGCCAAGAAGGAGGTGATGGGAGGACTGAAGCTTTCTTT.

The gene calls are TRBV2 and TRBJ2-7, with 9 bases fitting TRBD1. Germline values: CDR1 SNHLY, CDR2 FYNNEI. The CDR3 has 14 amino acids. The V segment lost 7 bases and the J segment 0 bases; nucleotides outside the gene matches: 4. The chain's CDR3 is CASKGDRVSYEQYF. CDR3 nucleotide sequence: TGTGCCAGCAAAGGGGACAGGGTCTCCTACGAGCAGTACTTC.

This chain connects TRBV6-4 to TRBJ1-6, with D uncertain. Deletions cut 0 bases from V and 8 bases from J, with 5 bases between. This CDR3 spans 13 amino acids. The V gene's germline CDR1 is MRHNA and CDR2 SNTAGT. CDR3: CASSDSRYSPLHF. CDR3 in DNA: TGTGCCAGCAGTGACTCGAGGTATTCACCCCTCCACTTT.

Here the CDR3 reads CASSARGRGTSGAEAFF. CDR3 nucleotides: TGTGCCAGCAGCGCCCGCGGCAGGGGAACATCAGGGGCTGAAGCTTTCTTT. V and J are TRBV5-5 and TRBJ1-1; tentatively, D is TRBD1 (6 bases). Germline CDR1 SGHKS, CDR2 YYEKEE (reference sequence). The V end lost 4 bases, the J end lost 6 bases, and 25 bases lay between the germline ends. This CDR3 spans 17 amino acids.

Here the CDR3 reads CASSSAGTGYPQHF. CDR3 DNA sequence: TGTGCCAGCAGTTCTGCCGGGACAGGGTACCCCCAGCATTTT. This chain links TRBV7-2 with TRBJ1-5; 9 bases match TRBD1. J was trimmed by 10 bases and V by 6 bases; bases with no gene match: 10. The CDR3 is made up of 14 amino acids. Germline-derived CDR1 and CDR2 are SGHTA and FQGNSA.

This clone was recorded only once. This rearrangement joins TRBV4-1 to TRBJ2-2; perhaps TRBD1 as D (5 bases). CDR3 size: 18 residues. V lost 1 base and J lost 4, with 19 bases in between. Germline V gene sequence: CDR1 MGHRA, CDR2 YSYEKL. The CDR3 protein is CASSQGWGGQGVTGELFF. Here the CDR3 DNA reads TGCGCCAGCAGCCAAGGATGGGGTGGTCAGGGTGTCACCGGGGAGCTGTTTTTT.

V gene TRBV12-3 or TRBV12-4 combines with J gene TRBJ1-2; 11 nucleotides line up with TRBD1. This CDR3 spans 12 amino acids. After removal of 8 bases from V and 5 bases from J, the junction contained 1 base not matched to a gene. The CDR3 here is CASGTGGYGYTF. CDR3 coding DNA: TGTGCCAGCGGGACAGGGGGATATGGCTACACCTTC.